This T cell receptor (beta chain) came from a study of T cell clonotyping in hematopoietic cell transplantation. CDR1 is SGHRS and CDR2 is YFSETQ in the germline V gene. The junction had 9 bases not matched to a gene; V was cut back by 6 bases and J by 5 bases. The CDR3 loop spans 14 amino acids. Overall study results and limits: Cells were unsorted, so CD4 and CD8 contributions were not separated. At the given depth, recipient repertoires were over 95% de novo clonotypes. Pathologically expanded recipient clonotypes increased progressively from day 30 to day 180 as diversity fell. Graft donor and pretransplant recipient Inverse Simpson Index values predicted broader posttransplant TCR diversity.

About this clone: Its specificity is unknown.

Method: immunoSEQ multiplex PCR; TCRdb's copy keeps in-frame clones and lacks some. The data hold 55,000 to 70,000 clones, with just under 95% observed a single time. The receptor's source is a man aged 45-65 years in good health. Some clones in this sample may be carry-over from other donors' samples. Material: peripheral blood mononuclear cells. This chain uses TRBV5-1 with TRBJ2-7; 9 nucleotides line up with TRBD1. DNA for the CDR3: TGCGCCAGCAACTCGGGACAGGGTAGAAACGAGCAGTACTTC. Its protein product is CASNSGQGRNEQYF.